The 6 T cell receptor beta chains given below trace back to one sample, sequenced in a study of beta chain features in type 1 diabetes. General study points: TCRB CDR3 length was moderately but significantly reduced in all four CD4+ subsets of Type 1 diabetes patients.

No antigens are known for them. The isolated RNA, all of it, was reverse transcribed, so expressed TCRB transcripts were what got sequenced. The protocol was immunoSEQ multiplex PCR, while the TCRdb copy is restricted to in-frame clones and leaves out a portion. The sample includes 600,000 to 700,000 clones, around 12% of them seen just once. Sequencing was performed on naive CD4+ T cells from blood. The origin of the receptors is a young man with type 1 diabetes.

The chain has TRBV7-9 and TRBJ2-5, with 9 bases that match TRBD2. The CDR3 runs 17 residues. V trimming: 5 bases; J trimming: 3 bases; junction bases outside the gene matches: 13. Germline CDR1 is SEHNR and CDR2 is FQNEAQ (reference sequence). The DNA of the CDR3 is TGTGCCAGCAGCAACCCGGGGCAGCGGGGGGCGAAAGAGACCCAGTACTTC. Encoded protein: CASSNPGQRGAKETQYF.

This clone was detected a few times. The CDR3 DNA follows: TGCAGCGTTGAGGGGGCTCTAACTAACTATGGCTACACCTTC. Amino acid sequence: CSVEGALTNYGYTF. This chain uses TRBV29-1 with TRBJ1-2; TRBD1 is a possible D gene (6 bases). Germline-derived CDR1 and CDR2 are SQVTM and ANQGSEA. The CDR3 runs to 14 residues. V lost 3 bases and J 0 bases, leaving 11 bases between the germline ends.

DNA of the CDR3: TGTGCCAGCAGCGCGGGACAGGGGGGAGTCATTCAGTACTTC. It codes for CASSAGQGGVIQYF. V usage is TRBV9 and J usage is TRBJ2-4; TRBD1 aligns across 11 bases. This CDR3 is built from 14 residues. V shed 3 bases, J shed 9 bases, and the junction held 5 bases outside the gene matches. CDR1 and CDR2 (germline): SGDLS, YYNGEE.

This clone was counted only a few times. The sample holds other DNA sequences that translate to the same CDR3. V and J are TRBV7-9 and TRBJ1-2, with 7 nucleotides matching TRBD1. Germline V CDR1 and CDR2: SEHNR, FQNEAQ (reference sequence). The CDR3 consists of 12 residues. V lost 4 bases, J lost 6 bases, and 2 bases stayed unmatched. For the CDR3, the DNA is TGTGCCAGCAGCTACACAGGGGATGGCTACACCTTC. Translating it yields CASSYTGDGYTF.

For this clone: At one boundary the junction diverges from the germline segment, which might be a read error. V is TRBV7-7 and J is TRBJ2-1; D might be TRBD1 or TRBD2, each matching 5 bases. The CDR3 contains 13 residues. The V gene's germline CDR1 is SSHAT and CDR2 FNYEAQ (reference sequence). In nucleotides, the CDR3 is TGTGCCAGCAGCTTAGGGGGGAACAATAAGCAGTTCTTC. This sequence encodes CASSLGGNNKQFF. Full variable domain (missing parts from reference TRBV7-7 and TRBJ2-1): GAGVSQSPRYKVTKRGQDVTLRCDPISSHATLYWYQQALGQGPEFLTYFNYEAQPDKSGLPSDRFSAERPEGSISTLTIQRTEQRDSAMYRCASSLGGNNKQFFGPGTRLTVL.

This clone appeared a few times. V and J are TRBV12-2 and TRBJ2-3; TRBD2, the D gene given by the table, was not confirmed from the DNA. TRBV12-2 is flagged as a pseudogene. The CDR3 runs 16 residues. CDR3 coding DNA: TGTGCAAGTCGCTTAGTTTGGCGGGGGGGCCGGAATACGCAGTATTTT. Its protein product is CASRLVWRGGRNTQYF.